Listed below are T cell receptor beta chains from one sample, sequenced in a study of CD8+ T cells in alopecia areata. TCRdb's copy holds only in-frame clones and misses some; the assay was immunoSEQ multiplex PCR. The sample yields roughly 150,000 clones, around 86% seen once. Sequenced here: CD8+ T cells sorted from blood, sampled at week 0. All receptors come from a human donor with alopecia areata. Both conserved end residues are part of each CDR3. The order of the fields is V gene, D gene, J gene, clone size, CDR3 protein, CDR3 DNA. A D gene is named only where the DNA matches it firmly. Expanded clones get a size class; other rows say once, few or many, or leave the size out.

>TRBV29-1|NA|TRBJ1-5|NA
CSIQVGGSNQPQHF
TGCAGCATCCAAGTAGGGGGTAGCAATCAGCCCCAGCATTTT
>TRBV7-9|NA|TRBJ2-7|NA
CASSLSTYEQYF
TGTGCCAGCAGCTTGAGTACCTACGAGCAGTACTTC
>TRBV7-3|TRBD1|TRBJ2-3|NA
CASSLTPRTGSTDTQYF
TGTGCCAGCAGCTTAACCCCACGGACAGGGAGCACAGATACGCAGTATTTT
>TRBV19|TRBD1|TRBJ1-2|NA
CARRDRVVYGYTF
TGTGCCAGACGAGACAGGGTGGTCTATGGCTACACCTTC
>TRBV6-5|NA|TRBJ1-1|NA
CASSYGLDEAFF
TGTGCCAGCAGTTACGGTTTAGATGAAGCTTTCTTT
>TRBV23-1|NA|TRBJ2-3|NA
CASRQSFGATSTDTQYF
TGCGCCAGCAGACAATCTTTCGGGGCGACTAGCACAGATACGCAGTATTTT
>TRBV25-1|NA|TRBJ2-5|NA
CASSESEYSQETQYF
TGTGCCAGCAGTGAATCGGAGTACAGCCAAGAGACCCAGTACTTC
>TRBV6-6|NA|TRBJ1-1|NA
CASSLQGDHTEAFF
TGTGCCAGCAGTCTACAGGGCGATCACACTGAAGCTTTCTTT
>TRBV5-1|NA|TRBJ2-7|NA
CASRQVPYEQYF
TGCGCCAGCAGACAGGTTCCCTACGAGCAGTACTTC
>TRBV7-9|TRBD1|TRBJ2-1|NA
CASSTLDNRGEQFF
TGTGCCAGCAGCACCCTGGACAACAGGGGTGAGCAGTTCTTC
>TRBV19|TRBD2|TRBJ2-7|NA
CASNGLAVNEQYF
TGTGCCAGTAACGGACTAGCGGTTAACGAGCAGTACTTC
>TRBV4-1|NA|TRBJ2-1|NA
CASSQEGFEQFF
TGCGCCAGCAGCCAAGAGGGATTTGAGCAGTTCTTC
>TRBV10-3|NA|TRBJ2-7|NA
CAISEFGSRTRTYEQYF
TGTGCCATCAGTGAGTTCGGGTCGAGGACACGCACCTACGAGCAGTACTTC
>TRBV7-9|TRBD1|TRBJ1-5|NA
CASSLDRDSPSNQPQHF
TGTGCCAGCAGTCTTGACAGGGATTCTCCTAGCAATCAGCCCCAGCATTTT
>TRBV5-1|TRBD2|TRBJ2-3|NA
CASSSRISGTITDTQYF
TGCGCCAGCAGCTCGCGTATTAGCGGGACAATCACAGATACGCAGTATTTT
>TRBV7-9|NA|TRBJ2-7|NA
CASSLVSGRGYEQYF
TGTGCCAGCAGCTTAGTGTCGGGCCGGGGCTACGAGCAGTACTTC
>TRBV13|NA|TRBJ2-1|NA
CASSSPRLSVVFDNEQFF
TGTGCCAGCAGCTCGCCCCGCTTATCAGTGGTCTTCGACAATGAGCAGTTCTTC
>TRBV29-1|NA|TRBJ2-1|NA
CSVEPGRGSDEQFF
TGCAGCGTTGAACCCGGGCGGGGATCGGATGAGCAGTTCTTC
>TRBV9|TRBD1|TRBJ1-2|NA
CASSEWTGGGYTF
TGTGCCAGCAGCGAGTGGACAGGCGGTGGCTACACCTTC
>TRBV27|NA|TRBJ1-5|NA
CASSFGNGLSNQPQHF
TGTGCCAGCAGTTTTGGGAACGGTTTAAGCAATCAGCCCCAGCATTTT
>TRBV7-2|NA|TRBJ2-7|once
CASSGSYEQYF
TGTGCCAGCAGCGGGTCCTACGAGCAGTACTTC
>TRBV2|NA|TRBJ2-3|NA
CASSEGAGWTTDIREYF
TGTGCCAGCAGTGAGGGGGCAGGCTGGACCACAGATATACGGGAGTATTTT
>TRBV2|TRBD1|TRBJ2-6|NA
CASKLMTGTNSGANVLTF
TGTGCCAGCAAATTAATGACAGGGACAAACTCTGGGGCCAACGTCCTGACTTTC
>TRBV2|NA|TRBJ2-1|NA
CASSAREGGNRDTTHNEQFF
TGTGCCAGCAGTGCTAGAGAAGGGGGAAACCGGGACACAACCCACAATGAGCAGTTCTTC
>TRBV11-2|NA|TRBJ1-1|NA
CASSLDYGTEAFF
TGTGCCAGCAGCTTAGATTATGGGACTGAAGCTTTCTTT
>TRBV19|NA|TRBJ2-7|NA
CASSEGYSYEQYF
TGTGCCAGTAGTGAGGGTTACTCCTACGAGCAGTACTTC
>TRBV5-1|TRBD2|TRBJ2-1|NA
CASSLDGGNYNEQFF
TGCGCCAGCAGCTTGGACGGGGGGAATTACAATGAGCAGTTCTTC
>TRBV4-2|NA|TRBJ2-5|few
CASSQDGPTQETQYF
TGTGCCAGCAGCCAAGATGGCCCTACCCAAGAGACCCAGTACTTC
>TRBV2|NA|TRBJ2-1|NA
CASSESYNEQFF
TGTGCCAGCAGTGAATCCTACAATGAGCAGTTCTTC
>TRBV4-1|NA|TRBJ1-1|NA
CASSQGDRGTEAFF
TGCGCCAGCAGCCAAGGTGACCGAGGCACTGAAGCTTTCTTT
>TRBV30|TRBD2|TRBJ2-5|NA
CAWAPPGLAGGETQYF
TGTGCCTGGGCCCCACCCGGGTTAGCGGGAGGAGAGACCCAGTACTTC
>TRBV25-1|NA|TRBJ2-1|NA
CASSESSHNEQFF
TGTGCCAGCAGTGAATCGTCGCACAATGAGCAGTTCTTC
>TRBV6-6|TRBD1|TRBJ1-2|once
CASSLRDRTKNYGYTF
TGTGCCAGCAGTTTACGGGACAGGACGAAAAACTATGGCTACACCTTC
>TRBV6-1|NA|TRBJ2-7|NA
CASVDYEQYF
TGTGCCAGCGTGGACTACGAGCAGTACTTC
>TRBV19|TRBD1|TRBJ2-3|once
CASSSRTGAIPTDTQYF
TGTGCCAGTAGTTCCCGGACAGGGGCCATTCCCACAGATACGCAGTATTTT
>TRBV7-9|NA|TRBJ2-7|NA
CASSHDYEQYF
TGTGCCAGCAGCCACGACTACGAGCAGTACTTC
>TRBV23-1|NA|TRBJ2-6|NA
CASSQSKGSGANVLTF
TGCGCCAGCAGTCAAAGTAAGGGGTCTGGGGCCAACGTCCTGACTTTC
>TRBV6-5|NA|TRBJ2-5|NA
CASSYNKETQYF
TGTGCCAGCAGTTACAATAAGGAGACCCAGTACTTC
>TRBV5-1|NA|TRBJ1-5|NA
CASSLGGGGQPQHF
TGCGCCAGCAGCTTGGGCGGGGGAGGACAGCCCCAGCATTTT
>TRBV6-4|TRBD1|TRBJ2-3|few
CASSEGQDTDTQYF
TGTGCCAGCAGTGAGGGACAGGACACAGATACGCAGTATTTT
>TRBV5-8|NA|TRBJ2-7|NA
CASSLQGALSYEQYF
TGTGCCAGCAGTTTACAGGGAGCACTCTCCTACGAGCAGTACTTC
>TRBV6-5|TRBD1|TRBJ1-2|NA
CASSPTGKYYGYTF
TGTGCCAGCAGTCCGACAGGGAAATACTATGGCTACACCTTC